This is a list of T cell receptor beta chains from one sample in a study of T cells in Graves' hyperthyroidism and ophthalmopathy. TCRdb fed the multiplex PCR reads into MiXCR, producing one record per CDR3 protein. This sample has 200,000 to 250,000 distinct CDR3 sequences, with approximately 25% found just once. Sequencing was done on a sample of blood. The receptors were gathered from a woman in her thirties or forties with Graves' ophthalmopathy. CDR3s include the opening cysteine and the closing phenylalanine or tryptophan. The order of the fields is J gene, D gene, V gene, clone size, CDR3 DNA, CDR3 protein. The D gene is left open where the match is weak. Size values are once, few and many counts, or a class for expanded clones, and some rows have none.

j_gene: TRBJ2-5
d_gene: -
v_gene: TRBV7-9
abundance: many
CDR3nt: TGTGCCAGCAGCCACAGGGTTGAACAAGAGACCCAGTACTTC
CDR3aa: CASSHRVEQETQYF

j_gene: TRBJ1-5
d_gene: -
v_gene: TRBV27
abundance: many
CDR3nt: TGTGCCAGCCCGGGACATGATGATAGCAATCAGCCCCAGCATTTT
CDR3aa: CASPGHDDSNQPQHF

j_gene: TRBJ1-1
d_gene: -
v_gene: TRBV29-1
abundance: many
CDR3nt: TGCAGCGTTGGCGTGGGGGGGGGCACTGAAGCTTTCTTT
CDR3aa: CSVGVGGGTEAFF

j_gene: TRBJ2-7
d_gene: TRBD2
v_gene: TRBV9
abundance: many
CDR3nt: TGTGCCAGTGGATTAGCGGGGCTGACCTACGAGCAGTACTTC
CDR3aa: CASGLAGLTYEQYF

j_gene: TRBJ1-2
d_gene: -
v_gene: TRBV19
abundance: many
CDR3nt: TGTGCCAGTAGTATTTCGAGGTGGGACGGTGGCTACACCTTC
CDR3aa: CASSISRWDGGYTF

j_gene: TRBJ2-5
d_gene: -
v_gene: TRBV7-2
abundance: -
CDR3nt: TGTGCCAGCAGCCGGGGGGCGGAAGAGACCCAGTACTTC
CDR3aa: CASSRGAEETQYF

j_gene: TRBJ1-5
d_gene: TRBD1
v_gene: TRBV7-8
abundance: many
CDR3nt: TGTGCCAGCAGCCCAGGGACAGTTCTAGGCAATCAGCCCCAGCATTTT
CDR3aa: CASSPGTVLGNQPQHF

j_gene: TRBJ2-5
d_gene: -
v_gene: TRBV4-2
abundance: many
CDR3nt: TGTGCCAGCAGCCAAGATATCGAGGGCGTGGAGACCCAGTACTTC
CDR3aa: CASSQDIEGVETQYF

j_gene: TRBJ1-5
d_gene: -
v_gene: TRBV19
abundance: -
CDR3nt: TGTGCCAGTAGGCAGCCCAATCAGCCCCAGCATTTT
CDR3aa: CASRQPNQPQHF

j_gene: TRBJ2-2
d_gene: -
v_gene: TRBV6-5
abundance: many
CDR3nt: TGTGCCAGCAGTTACTCCCTGGGCGGGGAGCTGTTTTTT
CDR3aa: CASSYSLGGELFF

j_gene: TRBJ1-5
d_gene: TRBD1
v_gene: TRBV20-1
abundance: many
CDR3nt: TGCAGTGCTAGAGATGGAACCCCCGGGACAGGGTATCAGCCCCAGCATTTT
CDR3aa: CSARDGTPGTGYQPQHF

j_gene: TRBJ2-5
d_gene: -
v_gene: TRBV20-1
abundance: many
CDR3nt: TGCAGTGCTATCGGACAGCAGTGGGAGACCCAGTACTTC
CDR3aa: CSAIGQQWETQYF

j_gene: TRBJ1-5
d_gene: -
v_gene: TRBV15
abundance: once
CDR3nt: TGTGCCACCAGCGACCCGGATCAGCCCCAGCATTTT
CDR3aa: CATSDPDQPQHF

j_gene: TRBJ2-3
d_gene: -
v_gene: TRBV12-3/TRBV12-4
abundance: few
CDR3nt: TGTGCCAGCAGTTTGCTTACCCGCACAGATACGCAGTATTTT
CDR3aa: CASSLLTRTDTQYF

j_gene: TRBJ2-7
d_gene: TRBD1
v_gene: TRBV20-1
abundance: few
CDR3nt: TGCAGTGTGTACAGGGGGCTCTCCTACGAGCAGTACTTC
CDR3aa: CSVYRGLSYEQYF

j_gene: TRBJ1-5
d_gene: -
v_gene: TRBV5-1
abundance: many
CDR3nt: TGCGCCAGCAGCCTCGAGGGCATCGATCAGCCCCAGCATTTT
CDR3aa: CASSLEGIDQPQHF

j_gene: TRBJ2-4
d_gene: TRBD2
v_gene: TRBV4-2
abundance: -
CDR3nt: TGTGCCAGCAGCCAAGACAGCACTAGCGGGGGGCCCAAAAACATTCAGTACTTC
CDR3aa: CASSQDSTSGGPKNIQYF

j_gene: TRBJ2-2
d_gene: TRBD1
v_gene: TRBV20-1
abundance: -
CDR3nt: TGCAGTGCTAGTAGGGTGACAGGGGATCTTCACACCGGGGAGCTGTTTTTT
CDR3aa: CSASRVTGDLHTGELFF

j_gene: TRBJ1-1
d_gene: TRBD1
v_gene: TRBV7-3
abundance: -
CDR3nt: TGTGCCAGCAGCCGGACAGGGGTAGACACTGAAGCTTTCTTT
CDR3aa: CASSRTGVDTEAFF

j_gene: TRBJ2-7
d_gene: TRBD1
v_gene: TRBV6-1
abundance: -
CDR3nt: TGTGCCAGCAGGTGGGACAGGGGAGGCGAGCAGTACTTC
CDR3aa: CASRWDRGGEQYF

j_gene: TRBJ1-5
d_gene: -
v_gene: TRBV6-2/TRBV6-3
abundance: many
CDR3nt: TGTGCCAGCAGTTACTCCAGCAGGGTACATTATAGCAATCAGCCCCAGCATTTT
CDR3aa: CASSYSSRVHYSNQPQHF

j_gene: TRBJ2-7
d_gene: -
v_gene: TRBV14
abundance: many
CDR3nt: TGTGCCAGCAGCCAAGGGACACGCCCCTACGAGCAGTACTTC
CDR3aa: CASSQGTRPYEQYF

j_gene: TRBJ1-2
d_gene: -
v_gene: TRBV3-1
abundance: many
CDR3nt: TGTGCCAGCAGCCGGAGCACAGTCCCTAACTATGGCTACACCTTC
CDR3aa: CASSRSTVPNYGYTF

j_gene: TRBJ2-6
d_gene: TRBD2
v_gene: TRBV6-4
abundance: -
CDR3nt: TGTGCCAGCAGTGCACTAGCGGGGATCTCTGGGGCCAACGTCCTGACTTTC
CDR3aa: CASSALAGISGANVLTF

j_gene: TRBJ1-5
d_gene: -
v_gene: TRBV28
abundance: many
CDR3nt: TGTGCCAGCAGTTTATCAGGGAGGGGTGACAATCAGCCCCAGCATTTT
CDR3aa: CASSLSGRGDNQPQHF

j_gene: TRBJ2-5
d_gene: -
v_gene: TRBV3-1
abundance: few
CDR3nt: TGTGCCAGCAGCCAAGAGAGTCTGAGCGGGGAGACCCAGTACTTC
CDR3aa: CASSQESLSGETQYF

j_gene: TRBJ2-5
d_gene: -
v_gene: TRBV7-2
abundance: many
CDR3nt: TGTGCCAGCAGTGAGGCTCGAGAGACCCAGTACTTC
CDR3aa: CASSEARETQYF

j_gene: TRBJ2-5
d_gene: TRBD2
v_gene: TRBV7-3
abundance: -
CDR3nt: TGTGCCAGCAGCTCCCCCGGGACTGGACTAGCAGAAGAGACCCAGTACTTC
CDR3aa: CASSSPGTGLAEETQYF

j_gene: TRBJ2-7
d_gene: -
v_gene: TRBV20-1
abundance: -
CDR3nt: TGCAGTGCGCCTCCCGGGACTCCTTCCTACGAGCAGTACTTC
CDR3aa: CSAPPGTPSYEQYF

j_gene: TRBJ2-3
d_gene: TRBD2
v_gene: TRBV24-1
abundance: many
CDR3nt: TGTGCCACCTACCAGCGGGAAGGGCACCTCCATGGCACAGATACGCAGTATTTT
CDR3aa: CATYQREGHLHGTDTQYF

j_gene: TRBJ2-7
d_gene: -
v_gene: TRBV5-1
abundance: many
CDR3nt: TGCGCCAGCAGTGGCGAGGGGAAGGGCTACGAGCAGTACTTC
CDR3aa: CASSGEGKGYEQYF

j_gene: TRBJ2-5
d_gene: -
v_gene: TRBV28
abundance: many
CDR3nt: TGTGCCAGCAATGTCTACCCCCACCAAGAGACCCAGTACTTC
CDR3aa: CASNVYPHQETQYF

j_gene: TRBJ2-5
d_gene: -
v_gene: TRBV27
abundance: many
CDR3nt: TGTGCCAGCAGTTTCCGCACCAGGGGGGGGGATCAAGAGACCCAGTACTTC
CDR3aa: CASSFRTRGGDQETQYF

j_gene: TRBJ1-3
d_gene: TRBD1
v_gene: TRBV19
abundance: -
CDR3nt: TGTGCCGCCCGACAGGGTCGAAACACCATATATTTT
CDR3aa: CAARQGRNTIYF

j_gene: TRBJ1-2
d_gene: TRBD1
v_gene: TRBV19
abundance: -
CDR3nt: TGTGCCAGTAGTATAGCCGCCTCCTTAAGACAGGGCGGCTATGGCTACACCTTC
CDR3aa: CASSIAASLRQGGYGYTF

j_gene: TRBJ2-2
d_gene: TRBD2
v_gene: TRBV29-1
abundance: few
CDR3nt: TGCAGCGTTGAGGGGGGGGACACCGGGGAGCTGTTTTTT
CDR3aa: CSVEGGDTGELFF

j_gene: TRBJ1-2
d_gene: -
v_gene: TRBV27
abundance: many
CDR3nt: TGTGCCAGCAGTCCCCGGGCACAAAGAAATGGCTACACCTTC
CDR3aa: CASSPRAQRNGYTF

j_gene: TRBJ1-1
d_gene: -
v_gene: TRBV28
abundance: once
CDR3nt: TGTGCCAGCCAGACAGGTTGGAAGAACACTGAAGCTTTCTTT
CDR3aa: CASQTGWKNTEAFF

j_gene: TRBJ1-5
d_gene: TRBD1
v_gene: TRBV6-1
abundance: few
CDR3nt: TGTGCCAGCAGAGACAGGGCGGCGGGAAATCAGCCCCAGCATTTT
CDR3aa: CASRDRAAGNQPQHF

j_gene: TRBJ1-5
d_gene: TRBD1
v_gene: TRBV19
abundance: many
CDR3nt: TGTGCCAGTAGTATACTGGGACAGGGGAATGAGCCCCAGCATTTT
CDR3aa: CASSILGQGNEPQHF

j_gene: TRBJ1-3
d_gene: -
v_gene: TRBV7-9
abundance: -
CDR3nt: TGTGCCGGCAGCTTATCAACAGGAACTGGAAACACCATATATTTT
CDR3aa: CAGSLSTGTGNTIYF

j_gene: TRBJ2-2
d_gene: -
v_gene: TRBV2
abundance: many
CDR3nt: TGTGCCAGCAAAGGGATGGGTGCGGGCCCCACCGGGGAGCTGTTTTTT
CDR3aa: CASKGMGAGPTGELFF

j_gene: TRBJ2-7
d_gene: TRBD1
v_gene: TRBV6-1
abundance: -
CDR3nt: TGTGCCAGCAGTGCCTTACAGGGGGCCTGGTACGAGCAGTACTTC
CDR3aa: CASSALQGAWYEQYF

j_gene: TRBJ2-5
d_gene: TRBD2
v_gene: TRBV5-5
abundance: many
CDR3nt: TGTGCCAGCAGCTTGGACGGGGGGGCGCGGGAGACCCAGTACTTC
CDR3aa: CASSLDGGARETQYF